The 27 T cell receptor beta chains presented below share a single source sample, sequenced in a study of blood T cell repertoires in COVID-19. Sequenced by immunoSEQ multiplex PCR; TCRdb stores in-frame clones only, minus some. The table has tens of thousands of clones, 84% seen once. The sample taken for sequencing was peripheral blood. The receptors come from a woman of 80 years or more with acute or convalescent COVID-19.

This chain uses TRBV6-1 with TRBJ1-2, with D perhaps TRBD1 (5 bases). This CDR3 has 15 residues. Between the trimmed V and J ends, which lost 0 bases and 4 bases, there was a span of 12 bases. Per germline, CDR1 MNHNS and CDR2 SASEGT. DNA for the CDR3: TGTGCCAGCAGTGAAGCGGCAGGGCTGGTCTATGGCTACACCTTC. Protein: CASSEAAGLVYGYTF.

The chain employs TRBV21-1 and TRBJ2-7; TRBD1, as called in the table, went unchecked against the DNA. TRBV21-1 constitutes a pseudogene. The CDR3 runs 16 residues. The CDR3 nucleotides are TGTGCCAGCAGCAAAGTAAATCCGGCAGGTGCTTACGAGCAGTACTTC. Protein: CASSKVNPAGAYEQYF.

V and J are TRBV10-3 and TRBJ1-2; perhaps TRBD1 as D (6 bases). There are 15 residues in the CDR3. V lost 3 bases, J lost 6 bases, and 17 bases lay in between. Germline V gene lookup returns CDR1 ENHRY and CDR2 SYGVKD. In nucleotides, the CDR3 is TGTGCCATCAGTGAAGGGATGGGGGCAGGGGATGGCTACACCTTC. Protein sequence: CAISEGMGAGDGYTF.

The chain combines TRBV29-1 with TRBJ2-7; 9 positions match TRBD1. Trimming removed 7 bases from V and 3 bases from J; junction bases left unmatched: 10. CDR3 length: 14 residues. Germline lookup yields CDR1 SQVTM and CDR2 ANQGSEA. The CDR3 DNA is TGCAGCGCCCGGGCGGGACAGGGAAACTACGAGCAGTACTTC. This sequence encodes CSARAGQGNYEQYF.

This chain joins TRBV30 and TRBJ2-3, with 7 bases aligning to TRBD1. With V trimmed by 7 bases and J by 0 bases, 7 bases remained unmatched. The V gene's germline CDR1 is GTSNPN and CDR2 SVGIG (reference sequence). There are 14 residues in the CDR3. CDR3 sequence (DNA): TGTGCCTCCTCGACAGGGCATAGCACAGATACGCAGTATTTT. Translation gives CASSTGHSTDTQYF.

This sequence joins TRBV20-1 and TRBJ1-4, with D uncertain. Trimming left V 5 bases short and J 8 bases short, with 9 bases between. This CDR3 spans 11 amino acids. Germline loops: CDR1 DFQATT, CDR2 SNEGSKA (reference sequence). The CDR3 DNA reads TGCAGTGCTCAATCAGGCGAAAAACTGTTTTTT. This translates into CSAQSGEKLFF.

The chain is built from TRBV10-3 and TRBJ2-3; 8 bases align to TRBD2. This CDR3 contains 15 residues. J lost 2 bases, V lost 4 bases, and 5 bases had no gene match. CDR1 is ENHRY, CDR2 SYGVKD, per germline. The CDR3 DNA sequence: TGTGCCATCAGTGCGGGGGGGCCGAACACAGATACGCAGTATTTT. This codes for CAISAGGPNTDTQYF.

The chain combines TRBV14 with TRBJ1-1; D is ambiguous. CDR3 length: 13 amino acids. V dropped 2 bases and J dropped 0 bases, with 4 bases sitting between them. Germline loops: CDR1 SGHDN, CDR2 FVKESK. CDR3 bases: TGTGCCAGCAGCCAATCAGTGAACACTGAAGCTTTCTTT. Translation: CASSQSVNTEAFF.

This chain joins TRBV24-1 and TRBJ2-3; maybe TRBD2 (6 bases). Germline V gene lookup returns CDR1 KGHDR and CDR2 SFDVKD. This CDR3 comprises 13 residues. The V gene lost 5 bases and the J gene lost 10 bases, with 15 bases spanning the gap. CDR3: CATSGPERVAQYF. In DNA, the CDR3 is TGTGCCACCAGTGGACCGGAGCGGGTCGCGCAGTATTTT.

The chain recombines TRBV6-5 with TRBJ1-3; D is unresolved. The CDR3 sequence is 14 residues long. V was pared by 6 bases and J by 0 bases, with 9 bases between. Germline V gene data show CDR1 as MNHEY and CDR2 as SVGAGI. The CDR3 DNA reads TGTGCCAGCAGAAACAGTTACTCTGGAAACACCATATATTTT. It codes for CASRNSYSGNTIYF.

CDR3 loop: CASSRPLLAGEQFF. CDR3 bases: TGTGCCAGCAGCCGCCCTCTACTAGCGGGGGAGCAGTTCTTC. The genes are TRBV6-2 or TRBV6-3 and TRBJ2-1; TRBD2 matches 10 bases. The CDR3 sequence is 14 residues long. Germline assignment: CDR1 MNHEY and CDR2 SVGEGT. V lost 6 bases to trimming and J lost 10 bases; unmatched junction nucleotides: 9.

The rearrangement links TRBV27 to TRBJ1-1; 7 nucleotides agree with TRBD1. Germline values: CDR1 MNHEY, CDR2 SMNVEV (reference sequence). V dropped 2 bases and J dropped 4; count of bases not matched to a gene: 4. The CDR3 is made up of 14 amino acids. The CDR3 DNA follows: TGTGCCAGCAGTTTACGGGAGGGGGCCACTGAAGCTTTCTTT. Its protein is CASSLREGATEAFF.

The CDR3 region has the DNA TGTGCCAGCAGTCCCCGGGACAGATACACAGATACGCAGTATTTT. Amino acids: CASSPRDRYTDTQYF. This chain uses TRBV2 with TRBJ2-3, with TRBD1 matching 7 bases. V lost 5 bases and J lost 2; bases outside the gene matches: 7. The CDR3 runs 15 residues. Germline V gene sequence: CDR1 SNHLY, CDR2 FYNNEI.

This chain joins TRBV2 and TRBJ1-2; 7 positions agree with TRBD1. V was clipped by 7 bases and J by 5 bases; unmatched bases: 7. This CDR3 is 13 amino acids long. The germline V gene has CDR1 SNHLY and CDR2 FYNNEI. The DNA for the CDR3 is TGTGCCAGCAACCGCCAGGGGGAATATGGCTACACCTTC. This gives the protein CASNRQGEYGYTF.

This sequence joins TRBV25-1 and TRBJ2-1; 9 bases are a match to TRBD2. CDR3 length: 17 amino acids. Germline CDR1 MGHDK, CDR2 SYGVNS. Trimming cost V 1 base and J 3 bases; bases outside gene matches: 7. Here the CDR3 reads CASSESPGRGGYNEQFF. CDR3 coding DNA: TGTGCCAGCAGTGAATCTCCCGGGCGGGGGGGCTACAATGAGCAGTTCTTC.

This clone was detected once. The chain joins TRBV4-1 to TRBJ1-6; 7 bases align to TRBD1. CDR3 length: 16 residues. V shed 4 bases and J 8 bases; nucleotides not matched to a gene: 11. Germline assignment: CDR1 MGHRA and CDR2 YSYEKL. This CDR3 reads CASSRLRQGGDSPLHF. The DNA of the CDR3 is TGCGCCAGCAGCCGCCTTAGACAGGGAGGTGATTCACCCCTCCACTTT.

V is TRBV19 and J is TRBJ1-4; no firm D call. This CDR3 has 15 amino acids. Germline CDR1 reads LNHDA; CDR2 reads SQIVND (reference sequence). V dropped 7 bases and J dropped 0 bases, with 12 bases sitting between them. CDR3: CASTPVYPTNEKLFF. The CDR3 DNA reads as TGTGCCAGTACCCCGGTATATCCAACTAATGAAAAACTGTTTTTT.

This chain links TRBV10-1 with TRBJ1-1; 7 bases fit TRBD1. Trimming removed 10 bases from V and 1 base from J; junction bases left unmatched: 15. The V gene's germline CDR1 is WNHNN and CDR2 SYGVQD (reference sequence). The CDR3 extends over 16 amino acids. The CDR3 DNA reads TGCGCCATCTCAGTGAGTAGGGGGCGGGGGAACACTGAAGCTTTCTTT. Translating it yields CAISVSRGRGNTEAFF.

The CDR3 DNA is TGCGCCAGCAGCCAAGCCCACAGGGGATCGGGTCAGCCCCAGCATTTT. This codes for CASSQAHRGSGQPQHF. This rearrangement joins TRBV4-1 to TRBJ1-5, with 7 positions matching TRBD1. V shed 1 base and J 6 bases; nucleotides not matched to a gene: 9. Germline lookup yields CDR1 MGHRA and CDR2 YSYEKL. The CDR3 consists of 16 residues.

This clone was detected a few times. V gene TRBV5-1 combines with J gene TRBJ1-1; 7 bases align to TRBD1. CDR1 and CDR2 (germline): SGHRS, YFSETQ. Trimming removed 3 bases from V and 4 bases from J; junction bases left unmatched: 6. This CDR3 is 14 amino acids long. This CDR3 is CASSYTQGSTEAFF. The CDR3 nucleotides read TGCGCCAGCAGCTATACACAGGGGAGCACTGAAGCTTTCTTT.

For this clone: Other DNA variants within this sample encode the same CDR3. The rearrangement links TRBV7-9 to TRBJ1-1; weak D call: TRBD1 (6 bases). Germline-derived CDR1 and CDR2 are SEHNR and FQNEAQ (reference sequence). The CDR3 is made up of 13 amino acids. V shed 5 bases and J shed 2 bases, with 9 bases lying between them. This CDR3 reads CASSPRGNTEAFF. Here the CDR3 DNA reads TGTGCCAGCAGCCCCAGGGGAAACACTGAAGCTTTCTTT.

In its sample, this clone was seen once. The chain recombines TRBV5-4 with TRBJ1-6, with D perhaps TRBD1 (5 bases). This CDR3 is built from 14 residues. The germline V gene has CDR1 SGHNT and CDR2 YYREEE (reference sequence). Trimming took off 3 bases at V and 7 bases at J, with 11 bases between the two ends. CDR3 residues: CASSSDTPNSPLHF. CDR3 sequence (DNA): TGTGCCAGCAGCTCGGACACGCCAAATTCACCCCTCCACTTT.

The chain carries TRBV3-1 (or the pseudogene TRBV3-2) and TRBJ2-1, with 11 nucleotides matching TRBD1. The V segment lost 2 bases and the J segment 4 bases; nucleotides outside the gene matches: 4. The CDR3 spans 16 residues. Germline V gene sequence: CDR1 LGHDT, CDR2 YNNKEL (reference sequence). This chain's CDR3 is CASSQPGQGAYNEQFF. CDR3 nucleotide sequence: TGTGCCAGCAGCCAACCCGGACAGGGGGCGTACAATGAGCAGTTCTTC.

The chain has TRBV2 and TRBJ2-6; TRBD1 matches 7 bases. V was clipped by 5 bases and J by 2 bases; unmatched bases: 9. Germline lookup yields CDR1 SNHLY and CDR2 FYNNEI. The CDR3 is made up of 17 amino acids. The CDR3 bases are TGTGCCAGCAGTTCCAATACAGGGGTGGCTGGGGCCAACGTCCTGACTTTC. Amino acids: CASSSNTGVAGANVLTF. Based on the CDR3 plus reference TRBV2 and TRBJ2-6, the full variable domain is EPEVTQTPSHQVTQMGQEVILRCVPISNHLYFYWYRQILGQKVEFLVSFYNNEISEKSEIFDDQFSVERPDGSNFTLKIRSTKLEDSAMYFCASSSNTGVAGANVLTFGAGSRLTVL.

The chain employs TRBV6-5 and TRBJ2-7; unclear D gene. Germline V gene sequence: CDR1 MNHEY, CDR2 SVGAGI. This CDR3 region has 13 residues. The V end was cut by 2 bases, the J end by 2 bases, with 7 bases between. This CDR3 reads CASSYLRTYEQYF. The CDR3 coding sequence is TGTGCCAGCAGTTACCTACGAACCTACGAGCAGTACTTC.

This clone was observed once. In DNA, the CDR3 is TGTGCCACCTCTCCCGGGCAGGGAAATGAAAAACTGTTTTTT. Its translation is CATSPGQGNEKLFF. The rearrangement uses TRBV10-3 and TRBJ1-4; maybe TRBD1 (5 bases). The CDR3 totals 14 residues. V lost 10 bases and J lost 5, with 17 bases in between. Germline CDR1 and CDR2: ENHRY and SYGVKD.

The chain links TRBV6-5 to TRBJ2-5, with a weak D call TRBD2 (5 bases). Trimming removed 5 bases at V and 5 bases at J, with 12 bases between. The CDR3 is 13 residues long. Germline CDR1 MNHEY, CDR2 SVGAGI. The CDR3 sequence: CASSPRGWETQYF. In DNA form, the CDR3 reads TGTGCCAGCAGTCCTCGGGGTTGGGAGACCCAGTACTTC.